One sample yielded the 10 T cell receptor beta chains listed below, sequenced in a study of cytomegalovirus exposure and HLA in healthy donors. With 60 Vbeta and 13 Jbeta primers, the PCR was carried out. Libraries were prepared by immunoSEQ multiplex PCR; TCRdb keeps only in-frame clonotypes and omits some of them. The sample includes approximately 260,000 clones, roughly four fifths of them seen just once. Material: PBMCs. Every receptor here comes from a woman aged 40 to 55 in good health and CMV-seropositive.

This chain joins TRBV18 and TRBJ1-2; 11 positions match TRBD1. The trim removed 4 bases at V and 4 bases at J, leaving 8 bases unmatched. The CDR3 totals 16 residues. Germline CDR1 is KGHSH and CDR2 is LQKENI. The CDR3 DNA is TGTGCCAGCTCACACGGACAGGGGGCCCTCCCCTATGGCTACACCTTC. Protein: CASSHGQGALPYGYTF.

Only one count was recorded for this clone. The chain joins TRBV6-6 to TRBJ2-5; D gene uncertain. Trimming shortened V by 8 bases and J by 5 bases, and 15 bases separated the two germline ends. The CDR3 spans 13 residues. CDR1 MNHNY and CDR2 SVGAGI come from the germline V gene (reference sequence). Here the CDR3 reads CASGRTVMETQYF. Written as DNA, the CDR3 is TGTGCCAGCGGGCGAACGGTGATGGAGACCCAGTACTTC.

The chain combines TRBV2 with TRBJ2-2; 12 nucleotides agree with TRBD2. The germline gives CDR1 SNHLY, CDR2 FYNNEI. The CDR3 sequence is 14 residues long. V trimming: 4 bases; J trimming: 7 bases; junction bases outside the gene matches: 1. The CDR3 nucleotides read TGTGCCAGCAGTGTACTAGCGGGAGGCGGGGAGCTGTTTTTT. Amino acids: CASSVLAGGGELFF.

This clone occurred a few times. In nucleotides, the CDR3 is TGTGCCAGCAGCGTTTCGACAGGGAGCGACGAGCAGTACTTC. Its translation: CASSVSTGSDEQYF. V usage is TRBV9 and J usage is TRBJ2-7, with 7 bases matching TRBD1. CDR3 length: 14 residues. The V segment lost 2 bases and the J segment 5 bases; nucleotides outside the gene matches: 7. Germline V gene lookup returns CDR1 SGDLS and CDR2 YYNGEE.

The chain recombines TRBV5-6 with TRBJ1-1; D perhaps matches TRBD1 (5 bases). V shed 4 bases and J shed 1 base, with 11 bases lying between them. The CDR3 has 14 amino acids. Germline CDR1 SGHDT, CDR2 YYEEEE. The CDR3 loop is CASSRRQKNTEAFF. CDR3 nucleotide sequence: TGTGCCAGCAGCAGAAGACAGAAGAACACTGAAGCTTTCTTT. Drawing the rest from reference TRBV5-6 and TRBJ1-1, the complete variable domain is DAGVTQSPTHLIKTRGQQVTLRCSPKSGHDTVSWYQQALGQGPQFIFQYYEEEERQRGNFPDRFSGHQFPNYSSELNVNALLLGDSALYLCASSRRQKNTEAFFGQGTRLTVV.

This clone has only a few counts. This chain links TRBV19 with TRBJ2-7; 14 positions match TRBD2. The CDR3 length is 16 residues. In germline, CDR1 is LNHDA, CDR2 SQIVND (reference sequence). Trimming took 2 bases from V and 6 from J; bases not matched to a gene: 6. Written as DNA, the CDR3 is TGTGCCAGTAGTATACGGGGACTAGCGGGAGCAGGCGAGCAGTACTTC. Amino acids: CASSIRGLAGAGEQYF. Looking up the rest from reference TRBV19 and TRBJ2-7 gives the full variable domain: DGGITQSPKYLFRKEGQNVTLSCEQNLNHDAMYWYRQDPGQGLRLIYYSQIVNDFQKGDIAEGYSVSREKKESFPLTVTSAQKNPTAFYLCASSIRGLAGAGEQYFGPGTRLTVT.

CDR3 protein: CSVELRPGAYEQYF. CDR3 nucleotide sequence: TGCAGCGTTGAATTGCGGCCAGGGGCCTACGAGCAGTACTTC. The chain employs TRBV29-1 and TRBJ2-5, with D tentatively TRBD1 (6 bases). The J call is doubtful: the DNA matches TRBJ2-7 better. CDR1 and CDR2 (germline): SQVTM, ANQGSEA. CDR3 length equals 14 residues.

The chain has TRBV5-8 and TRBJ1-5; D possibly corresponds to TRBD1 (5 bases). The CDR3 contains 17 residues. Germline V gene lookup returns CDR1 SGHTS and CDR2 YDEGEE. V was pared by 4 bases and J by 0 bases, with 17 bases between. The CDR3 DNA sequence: TGTGCCAGCAGCCGCATTAAACAGGATCATAGCAATCAGCCCCAGCATTTT. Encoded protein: CASSRIKQDHSNQPQHF.

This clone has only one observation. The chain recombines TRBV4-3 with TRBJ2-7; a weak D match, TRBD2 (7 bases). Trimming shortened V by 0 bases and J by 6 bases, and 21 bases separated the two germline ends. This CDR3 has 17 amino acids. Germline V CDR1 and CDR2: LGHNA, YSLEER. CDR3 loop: CASSQDLVGGGGSEQYF. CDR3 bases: TGCGCCAGCAGCCAAGATTTGGTGGGAGGGGGGGGTTCCGAGCAGTACTTC.

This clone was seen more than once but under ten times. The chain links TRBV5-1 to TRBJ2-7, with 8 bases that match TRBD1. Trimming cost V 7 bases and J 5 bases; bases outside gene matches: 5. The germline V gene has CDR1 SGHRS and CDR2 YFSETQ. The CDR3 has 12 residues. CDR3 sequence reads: CASGQGENEQYF. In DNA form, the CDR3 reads TGCGCCAGCGGACAGGGTGAAAACGAGCAGTACTTC. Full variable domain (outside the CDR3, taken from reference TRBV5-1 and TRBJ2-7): KAGVTQTPRYLIKTRGQQVTLSCSPISGHRSVSWYQQTPGQGLQFLFEYFSETQRNKGNFPGRFSGRQFSNSRSEMNVSTLELGDSALYLCASGQGENEQYFGPGTRLTVT.